Following are 18 T cell receptor beta chains from one sample sequenced in a study of high-grade serous ovarian cancer treatment subgroups. Tumor samples were taken before definitive surgery or chemotherapy. Produced via immunoSEQ multiplex PCR; TCRdb's table is partial and in-frame only. The table shows 8,800 or so clones, with about 78% occurring only once. The sequencing input was tumor tissue. These receptors were taken from a human donor with high-grade serous ovarian cancer.

The J gene is TRBJ1-6, the V gene TRBV5-4, with D unclear. The V gene's germline CDR1 is SGHNT and CDR2 YYREEE (reference sequence). Trimming left V 1 base short and J 13 bases short, with 15 bases between. This CDR3 is 14 amino acids long. The CDR3 loop is CASSLRREMSPLHF. The CDR3 region has the DNA TGTGCCAGCAGCTTGAGACGAGAAATGAGTCCCCTCCACTTT.

This chain connects TRBV9 to TRBJ2-1; weak D call: TRBD2 (6 bases). Germline V gene data show CDR1 as SGDLS and CDR2 as YYNGEE. V gave up 0 bases and J gave up 0 bases, with 10 bases separating them. The CDR3 sequence is 16 residues long. The CDR3 DNA follows: TGTGCCAGCAGCGTAGGTGTAGCGGCCTCCTACAATGAGCAGTTCTTC. It encodes CASSVGVAASYNEQFF.

The sample holds one count of this clone. The chain recombines TRBV9 with TRBJ2-1; the D call may be TRBD1 or TRBD2 (5 bases each). V was pared by 3 bases and J by 4 bases, with 17 bases between. Germline lookup yields CDR1 SGDLS and CDR2 YYNGEE. The CDR3 sequence is 16 residues long. The CDR3 sequence is CASSEGTLAQYNEQFF. The DNA for the CDR3 is TGTGCCAGCAGCGAGGGGACGTTAGCGCAATACAATGAGCAGTTCTTC.

The rearrangement links TRBV18 to TRBJ1-3; D ambiguous. With 0 bases removed from V and 0 bases from J, the gap between germline ends came to 6 bases. The CDR3 covers 15 residues. Germline values: CDR1 KGHSH, CDR2 LQKENI. The CDR3 spells CASSPPTDSGNTIYF. In nucleotides, the CDR3 is TGTGCCAGCTCACCACCAACGGACTCTGGAAACACCATATATTTT.

The genes are TRBV23-1 and TRBJ2-2; 11 nucleotides line up with TRBD1. TRBV23-1 is known as an ORF, though its function is uncertain. After removal of 8 bases from V and 4 bases from J, the junction contained 15 bases not matched to a gene. The CDR3 is 18 amino acids. Here the CDR3 reads CASSRDRGDPLSTGELFF. The CDR3 DNA reads as TGCGCCAGCTCCCGGGACAGGGGGGATCCGTTGAGCACCGGGGAGCTGTTTTTT.

The chain carries TRBV5-4 and TRBJ2-1; 8 bases map to TRBD1. CDR1 and CDR2 from the germline V gene are SGHNT and YYREEE (reference sequence). This CDR3 contains 16 residues. Germline trimming cut 0 bases from V and 4 bases from J; bases unmatched to any gene: 6. The DNA for the CDR3 is TGTGCCAGCAGCTTGGCAGGGGGCGCCTTATACAATGAGCAGTTCTTC. It encodes CASSLAGGALYNEQFF.

The chain recombines TRBV28 with TRBJ2-7; TRBD1 matches at 7 bases. V lost 6 bases, J lost 3 bases, and 5 bases stayed unmatched. This CDR3 is 13 amino acids long. Germline values: CDR1 MDHEN, CDR2 SYDVKM. The CDR3 sequence: CASRTGQIYEQYF. The CDR3 DNA reads TGTGCCAGCAGGACGGGACAGATCTACGAGCAGTACTTC.

The gene calls are TRBV9 and TRBJ2-2, with D unresolved. The CDR3 is made up of 14 amino acids. The V gene lost 4 bases and the J gene lost 0 bases, with 7 bases spanning the gap. Germline V lookup: CDR1 SGDLS, CDR2 YYNGEE. The CDR3: CASSKKANTGELFF. The CDR3 DNA reads TGTGCCAGCAGCAAGAAGGCGAACACCGGGGAGCTGTTTTTT.

The chain has TRBV4-1 and TRBJ2-7, with 9 bases that match TRBD1. Unmatched junction bases numbered 7, after V lost 4 bases and J lost 0 bases. The germline V gene encodes CDR1 MGHRA and CDR2 YSYEKL. The CDR3 loop spans 16 amino acids. The CDR3 loop is CASSRSGTGYSYEQYF. CDR3 coding DNA: TGCGCCAGCAGCCGTTCCGGGACAGGGTACTCCTACGAGCAGTACTTC.

This clone was seen just once. A much larger clone lies one base from this, so it may be a read error. Other DNA sequences within the sample encode an identical CDR3. V is TRBV29-1 and J is TRBJ1-1; 7 bases fit TRBD1. The V gene's germline CDR1 is SQVTM and CDR2 ANQGSEA. With 7 bases clipped from V and 5 bases from J, the junction kept 7 bases outside the gene matches. This CDR3 is built from 12 residues. DNA for the CDR3: TGCAGCGGGAGACAGGGAATAACTGAAGCTTTCTTT. Protein sequence: CSGRQGITEAFF.

The genes are TRBV18 and TRBJ2-4, with unresolved D. Germline lookup yields CDR1 KGHSH and CDR2 LQKENI. The V and J ends lost 6 bases and 0 bases respectively, with 12 bases between them. The CDR3 loop spans 15 amino acids. CDR3 region: CASSTEALAKNIQYF. The CDR3 DNA follows: TGTGCCAGCTCGACCGAAGCGCTAGCCAAAAACATTCAGTACTTC. Drawing the rest from reference TRBV18 and TRBJ2-4, the complete variable domain is NAGVMQNPRHLVRRRGQEARLRCSPMKGHSHVYWYRQLPEEGLKFMVYLQKENIIDESGMPKERFSAEFPKEGPSILRIQQVVRGDSAAYFCASSTEALAKNIQYFGAGTRLSVL.

This chain uses TRBV27 with TRBJ2-1; D possibly corresponds to TRBD1 (6 bases). CDR3 length: 14 amino acids. V lost 3 bases to trimming and J lost 0 bases, with 6 bases between them. CDR1 is MNHEY, CDR2 SMNVEV, per germline (reference sequence). CDR3 protein: CASSFRGSYNEQFF. Here the CDR3 DNA reads TGTGCCAGCAGTTTCAGGGGCTCCTACAATGAGCAGTTCTTC.

V usage is TRBV4-2 and J usage is TRBJ1-1; tentative D call: TRBD1 (6 bases). CDR3 length equals 18 residues. CDR1 is LGHNA, CDR2 YNFKEQ, per germline. Trimming removed 4 bases from V and 1 base from J, with 22 bases in between. The CDR3: CASSLTLGGGERNTEAFF. As DNA, the CDR3 is TGTGCCAGCAGCCTAACGCTCGGGGGGGGCGAGCGGAACACTGAAGCTTTCTTT.

Turning to this clone: At one of its ends the junction is not consistent with the germline gene, which may arise from a read error. The gene calls are TRBV4-1 and TRBJ1-2, with D perhaps matching TRBD1 (5 bases). This CDR3 spans 13 amino acids. Germline V CDR1 and CDR2: MGHRA, YSYEKL. The CDR3 bases are TGTGCCAGCAGCCCAGGGCCGAACTATGGCTACACCTTC. As protein: CASSPGPNYGYTF.

The chain joins TRBV5-4 to TRBJ2-3; unclear D gene. The CDR3 is made up of 17 amino acids. Germline V gives CDR1 SGHNT, CDR2 YYREEE (reference sequence). V was clipped by 2 bases and J by 4 bases, with 20 bases between them. The CDR3 spells CASSFVLSAVGADTQYF. CDR3 nucleotide sequence: TGTGCCAGCAGCTTCGTCCTTTCGGCAGTAGGCGCAGATACGCAGTATTTT.

The rearrangement links TRBV9 to TRBJ2-3, with 9 bases fitting TRBD2. V shed 3 bases and J 5 bases; nucleotides not matched to a gene: 4. The germline CDR1 and CDR2 sequences are SGDLS and YYNGEE. The CDR3 consists of 14 residues. As DNA, the CDR3 is TGTGCCAGCAGCGCTAGCGGGGCCGGAGATACGCAGTATTTT. Translated, it gives CASSASGAGDTQYF.

V usage is TRBV6-5 and J usage is TRBJ1-1; D gene uncertain. The CDR3 consists of 14 residues. From germline, CDR1 is MNHEY and CDR2 SVGAGI. With 5 bases removed from V and 6 bases from J, the gap between germline ends came to 16 bases. In nucleotides, the CDR3 is TGTGCCAGCAGTGATAATCAAGGACTCCCTGAAGCTTTCTTT. This sequence encodes CASSDNQGLPEAFF.

V is TRBV7-9 and J is TRBJ2-1, with D possibly being TRBD2 (6 bases). V lost 5 bases, J lost 0 bases, and 17 bases lay in between. This CDR3 region has 17 residues. Germline assignment: CDR1 SEHNR and CDR2 FQNEAQ (reference sequence). The CDR3 coding sequence is TGTGCCAGCAGCCGATTAGCGGAGGGTAGCTCCTACAATGAGCAGTTCTTC. Encoded protein: CASSRLAEGSSYNEQFF.